The 8 T cell receptor beta chains listed next were all sequenced from one sample in a study of blood T cells in healthy people across ages (dated by TCRdb to the mid-2010s). Library preparation employed 5' RACE. This sample was sequenced with an Illumina HiSeq 2500. A second PCR of roughly 6 to 11 cycles was performed with a sample-barcoded 5' primer and a J-beta primer mix. TCRdb cleaned the public reads at Q25 with fastp, built clones with MiXCR and kept in-frame beta chains. Each CDR3 protein appears once, grouped with its most common genes and DNA. This sample gives hundreds of thousands of distinct CDR3 sequences in total; under 80% of them show up just once. The ten biggest clones cover roughly a quarter of the sample. Sequencing was done on a sample of blood. These receptors came from a man in his thirties or forties in good health.

This chain uses TRBV29-1 with TRBJ2-1; TRBD2 matches at 9 bases. The V and J ends lost 3 bases and 8 bases, in that order; junction bases with no gene match: 5. In germline, CDR1 is SQVTM, CDR2 ANQGSEA. The CDR3 extends over 13 amino acids. CDR3 region: CSVDGGGAYEQFF. CDR3 bases: TGCAGCGTTGACGGCGGGGGGGCATATGAGCAGTTCTTC.

Remarks on this clonotype: With a much larger clone just one base away, this may be a read error. CDR3 residues: CASGYAFLSKNIQYF. The CDR3, as DNA: TGTGCCAGCGGTTACGCTTTCCTTTCCAAAAACATTCAGTACTTC. This chain connects TRBV6-2 or TRBV6-3 to TRBJ2-4; D call uncertain. This CDR3 comprises 15 residues. CDR1 is MNHEY and CDR2 is SVGEGT in the germline V gene.

CDR3 in amino acids: CASSQGTGGLNEQFF. As DNA, the CDR3 is TGTGCCAGCAGCCAAGGGACAGGGGGTCTGAATGAGCAGTTCTTC. V gene TRBV4-2 combines with J gene TRBJ2-1; 10 bases fit TRBD1. After removal of 1 base from V and 7 bases from J, the junction contained 4 bases not matched to a gene. Germline V lookup: CDR1 LGHNA, CDR2 YNFKEQ. This CDR3 has 15 amino acids.

The V and J genes are TRBV10-3 and TRBJ2-6; D perhaps matches TRBD2 (6 bases). With 6 bases removed from V and 0 bases from J, the gap between germline ends came to 6 bases. Germline values: CDR1 ENHRY, CDR2 SYGVKD. There are 14 residues in the CDR3. CDR3 region: CAISGGSGANVLTF. The CDR3 DNA reads TGTGCCATCAGCGGGGGCTCTGGGGCCAACGTCCTGACTTTC.

The chain carries TRBV5-5 and TRBJ2-5; D may be TRBD2 (6 bases). The V end was cut by 0 bases, the J end by 4 bases, with 13 bases between. Germline-derived CDR1 and CDR2 are SGHKS and YYEKEE (reference sequence). This CDR3 has 15 amino acids. CDR3 sequence (DNA): TGTGCCAGCAGCTTGGGATTGGGGGGTCTAGAGACCCAGTACTTC. This codes for CASSLGLGGLETQYF.

V and J are TRBV7-2 and TRBJ1-6; 10 positions match TRBD1. The CDR3 totals 19 residues. Germline CDR1 and CDR2: SGHTA and FQGNSA. After removal of 3 bases from V and 8 bases from J, the junction contained 16 bases not matched to a gene. CDR3 residues: CASSFAKGPGQGNYSPLHF. DNA of the CDR3: TGTGCCAGCAGCTTTGCGAAGGGCCCGGGACAGGGGAATTATTCACCCCTCCACTTT.

The J gene is TRBJ2-3, the V gene TRBV9; the D gene is possibly TRBD2 (6 bases). The V end was cut by 0 bases, the J end by 6 bases, with 11 bases between. In germline, CDR1 is SGDLS, CDR2 YYNGEE. This CDR3 has 14 amino acids. The CDR3: CASSVDGGLDTQYF. Written as DNA, the CDR3 is TGTGCCAGCAGCGTAGACGGGGGTTTGGATACGCAGTATTTT.

This clonotype has just one count. V is TRBV12-3 or TRBV12-4 and J is TRBJ2-1, with D possibly being TRBD1 (6 bases). The CDR3 consists of 14 residues. With 6 bases removed from V and 5 bases from J, the gap between germline ends came to 14 bases. The CDR3 DNA sequence: TGTGCCAGCAGACGACAGGCGATAAACAATGAGCAGTTCTTC. Amino acids: CASRRQAINNEQFF.